Listed here are 3 T cell receptor beta chains from one sample, sequenced in a study of OX40 agonist ivuxolimab in advanced cancers. Sequencing used immunoSEQ multiplex PCR; TCRdb keeps in-frame clones, though not all of them. This table has tens of thousands of clones, about nine tenths appearing once. The sample in question was CD4+ or CD8+ T cells sorted from blood, obtained in a trial of the OX40 agonist ivuxolimab. Receptors originate from an adult with an advanced solid tumor such as melanoma, head and neck, liver or kidney cancer.

The CDR3 loop reads CASSTFFGGGKETQYF. The CDR3 coding sequence is TGTGCCAGTAGTACCTTCTTTGGGGGAGGTAAAGAGACCCAGTACTTC. The rearrangement joins TRBV19 to TRBJ2-5, with TRBD2 as a possible D gene (6 bases). Per germline, CDR1 LNHDA and CDR2 SQIVND (reference sequence). The ends were cut back, 4 bases at V and 3 bases at J, with 18 bases in the middle. The CDR3 totals 16 residues.

The chain joins TRBV4-2 to TRBJ2-2, with 10 bases aligning to TRBD2. Germline loops: CDR1 LGHNA, CDR2 YNFKEQ. CDR3 length: 17 residues. The ends lost 4 bases at V and 3 bases at J; junction bases unmatched: 8. As DNA, the CDR3 is TGTGCCAGCAGCCGGGAAGCGGGAGGGCTTGACACCGGGGAGCTGTTTTTT. Protein: CASSREAGGLDTGELFF.

This chain joins TRBV6-5 and TRBJ2-1; 8 bases are a match to TRBD2. The CDR3 contains 16 residues. CDR1 is MNHEY and CDR2 is SVGAGI in the germline V gene. Trimming removed 0 bases from V and 1 base from J; junction bases left unmatched: 2. CDR3 sequence (DNA): TGTGCCAGCAGTTACTCAGCGGGAGCTTCCTACAATGAGCAGTTCTTC. This translates into CASSYSAGASYNEQFF.